The present TCR beta chain was sequenced within a study of blood T cell repertoires in COVID-19. TCRdb's table, derived via immunoSEQ multiplex PCR, lists solely in-frame clones and lacks some. There are under 150,000 clones in the sample; around 87% occur only once, and approximately 8% lies in the top ten. This CDR3 is 16 amino acids long. Germline loops: CDR1 SGHVS, CDR2 FNYEAQ. Trimming stripped 1 base from V and 1 base from J, with 13 bases between. The chain combines TRBV7-6 with TRBJ1-1; tentative D call: TRBD1 (6 bases). The receptor was derived from a man aged 50 or older with acute or convalescent COVID-19. Input material: peripheral blood. The CDR3 region has the DNA TGTGCCAGCAGCTTAGGAGCAGGGGCAGGGAACACTGAAGCTTTCTTT. Translation: CASSLGAGAGNTEAFF.